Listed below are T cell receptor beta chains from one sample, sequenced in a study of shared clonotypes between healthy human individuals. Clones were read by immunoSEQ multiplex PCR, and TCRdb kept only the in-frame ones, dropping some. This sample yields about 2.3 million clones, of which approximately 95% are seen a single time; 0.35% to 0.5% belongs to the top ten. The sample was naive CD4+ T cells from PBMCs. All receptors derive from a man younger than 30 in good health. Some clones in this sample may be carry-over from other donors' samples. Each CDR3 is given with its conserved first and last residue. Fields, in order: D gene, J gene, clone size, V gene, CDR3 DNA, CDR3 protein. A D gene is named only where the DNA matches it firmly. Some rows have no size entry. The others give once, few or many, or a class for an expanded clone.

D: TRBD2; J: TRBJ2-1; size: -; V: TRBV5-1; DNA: TGCGCCAGCAGCTTGGGCCTAGCGGGAGAGGATGAGCAGTTCTTC; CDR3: CASSLGLAGEDEQFF
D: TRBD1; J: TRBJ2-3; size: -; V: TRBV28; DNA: TGTGCCAGCACCCCGGGTGGCCAGGGGGGCACAGATACGCAGTATTTT; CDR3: CASTPGGQGGTDTQYF
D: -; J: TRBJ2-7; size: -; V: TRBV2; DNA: TGTGCCAGCAGTGAAGAGGGCTACGAGCAGTACTTC; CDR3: CASSEEGYEQYF
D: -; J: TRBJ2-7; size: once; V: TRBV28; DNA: TGTGCCAGCAGTGCGGAGAGACGGGACCCCCTGAAATACGAGCAGTACTTC; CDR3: CASSAERRDPLKYEQYF
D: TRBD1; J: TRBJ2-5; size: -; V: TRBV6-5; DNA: TGTGCCACCTCACCCACAGGGGTACTAGTAGGGACCCAGTACTTC; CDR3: CATSPTGVLVGTQYF
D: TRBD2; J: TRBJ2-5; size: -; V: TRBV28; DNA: TGTGCCAGCACCCCCGGGACTACTTCCCGGCAAGAGACCCAGTACTTC; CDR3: CASTPGTTSRQETQYF
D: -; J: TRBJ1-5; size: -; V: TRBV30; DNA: TGTGCCTGGAGCGGGGGGGACGGGCAGCCCCAGCATTTT; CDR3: CAWSGGDGQPQHF
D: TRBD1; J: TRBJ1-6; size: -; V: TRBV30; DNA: TGTGCCTGGGGTCACGGACAGGGACCCAATTCACCCCTCCACTTT; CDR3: CAWGHGQGPNSPLHF
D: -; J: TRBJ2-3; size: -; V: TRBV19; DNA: TGTGCCAGTAGTAGCCCCCCCGGGTGGGGCACAGATACGCAGTATTTT; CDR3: CASSSPPGWGTDTQYF
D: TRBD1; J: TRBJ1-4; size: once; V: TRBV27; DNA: TGTGCCAGCAGGACAGGGGCGGGAAAACTGTTTTTT; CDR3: CASRTGAGKLFF
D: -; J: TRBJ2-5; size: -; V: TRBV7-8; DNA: TGTGCCAGCAGCTTACTTACCGGGGTCGACCAGTACTTC; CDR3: CASSLLTGVDQYF
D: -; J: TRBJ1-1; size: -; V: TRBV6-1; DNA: TGTGCCAGCAGTGAAGTCCTGGAGAACACTGAAGCTTTCTTT; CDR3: CASSEVLENTEAFF
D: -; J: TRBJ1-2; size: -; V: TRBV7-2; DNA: TGTGCCAGCAGCTTAGGCCCATGGGGGCAGGGCACATATGGCTACACCTTC; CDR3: CASSLGPWGQGTYGYTF
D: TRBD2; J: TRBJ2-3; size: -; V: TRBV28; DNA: TGTGCCACTCTTGGGGGGGAAGGATTTGCAGATACGCAGTATTTT; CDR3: CATLGGEGFADTQYF
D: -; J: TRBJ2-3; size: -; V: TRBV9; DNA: TGTGCCAGCAGCGCGGAAAACAGGGTCGGTACGCAGTATTTT; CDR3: CASSAENRVGTQYF
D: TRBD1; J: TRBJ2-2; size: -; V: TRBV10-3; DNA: TGTGCCAGCTCCGAACGAGAAGTGGGACAGGGGGCTGGCGGGGAGCTGTTTTTT; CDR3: CASSEREVGQGAGGELFF
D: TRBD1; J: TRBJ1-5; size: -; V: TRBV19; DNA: TGTGCCAGTATGGAGAGACAGGGTAGGGGCAATCAGCCCCAGCATTTT; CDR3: CASMERQGRGNQPQHF
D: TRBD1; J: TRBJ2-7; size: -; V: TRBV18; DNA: TGTGCCAGCTCACCAACCTCAGGACAGGGGAGCTCCTACGAGCAGTACTTC; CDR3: CASSPTSGQGSSYEQYF
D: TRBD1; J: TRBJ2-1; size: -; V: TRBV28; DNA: TGTGCCAGCACCAAAACTAACAGGGGTTACAATGAGCAGTTCTTC; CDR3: CASTKTNRGYNEQFF
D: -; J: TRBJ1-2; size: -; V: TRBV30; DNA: TGTGCCTGGAGCCCACCCGGGACACCAATGAACTATGGCTACACCTTC; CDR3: CAWSPPGTPMNYGYTF
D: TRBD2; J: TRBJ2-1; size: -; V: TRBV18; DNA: TGTGCCAGCTCGCCGAGACTAGCGGGGGACAATGAGCAGTTCTTC; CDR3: CASSPRLAGDNEQFF
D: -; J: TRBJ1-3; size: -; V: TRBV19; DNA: TGTGCCAGTACAAGCTCTGGAAACACCATATATTTT; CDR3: CASTSSGNTIYF
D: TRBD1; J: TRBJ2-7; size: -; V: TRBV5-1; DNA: TGCGCCAGCAGCGGAACGGGACAGGTATACGAGCAGTACTTC; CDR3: CASSGTGQVYEQYF
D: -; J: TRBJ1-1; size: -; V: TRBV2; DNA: TGTGCCAGCAGTGGTCAGGGCCCGGGCACTGAAGCTTTCTTT; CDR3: CASSGQGPGTEAFF
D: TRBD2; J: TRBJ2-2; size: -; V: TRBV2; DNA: TGTGCCAGCAGTGGGACTAGCGGAACCGGGGAGCTGTTTTTT; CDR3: CASSGTSGTGELFF
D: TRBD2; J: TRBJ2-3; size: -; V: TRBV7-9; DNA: TGTGCCAGCAGCTTCGGCGGGAGGGCAAATACGCAGTATTTT; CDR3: CASSFGGRANTQYF
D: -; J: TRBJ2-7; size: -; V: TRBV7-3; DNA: TGTGCCAGCAGCTCAACCGGAGCTTCCTACGAGCAGTACTTC; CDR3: CASSSTGASYEQYF
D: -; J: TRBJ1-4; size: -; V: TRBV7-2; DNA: TGTGCCAGCAGCACCTCGACGGGAGATAATGAAAAACTGTTTTTT; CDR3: CASSTSTGDNEKLFF
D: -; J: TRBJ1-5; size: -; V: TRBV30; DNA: TGTGCCTGGATGGATGGTGGGAACAATCAGCCCCAGCATTTT; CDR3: CAWMDGGNNQPQHF
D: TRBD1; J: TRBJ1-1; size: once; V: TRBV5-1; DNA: TGCGCCAGCAGCGGAAGGACAGGGGGTGACACTGAAGCTTTCTTT; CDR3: CASSGRTGGDTEAFF
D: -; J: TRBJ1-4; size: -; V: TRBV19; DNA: TGTGCCACCTCCAGGCGGTCAACTAATGAAAAACTGTTTTTT; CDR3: CATSRRSTNEKLFF
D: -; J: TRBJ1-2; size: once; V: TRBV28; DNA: TGTGCCAGCAGTCAGCCTGGTCTGGTGCTACGCTACACCTTC; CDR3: CASSQPGLVLRYTF
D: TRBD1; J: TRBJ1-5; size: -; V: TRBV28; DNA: TGTGCCAGTAGTTGGGGACAGGGGCGCAATCAGCCCCAGCATTTT; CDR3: CASSWGQGRNQPQHF
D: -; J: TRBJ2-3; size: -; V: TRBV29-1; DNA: TGCAGCGTCCTGGGACGAACCACAGATACGCAGTATTTT; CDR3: CSVLGRTTDTQYF
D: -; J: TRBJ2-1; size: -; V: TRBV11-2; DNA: TGTGCCAGCACCATTTATCAGGGGGGCAGATACAATGAGCAGTTCTTC; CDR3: CASTIYQGGRYNEQFF
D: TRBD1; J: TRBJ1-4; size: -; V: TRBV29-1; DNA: TGCAGCGTCAAGGACAGGGGGCCTGAAAAACTGTTTTTT; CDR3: CSVKDRGPEKLFF
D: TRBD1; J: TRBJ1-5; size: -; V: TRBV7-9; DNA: TGTGCCAGCAGCTCCACAGGGGGCTGGCAGCCCCAGCATTTT; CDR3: CASSSTGGWQPQHF
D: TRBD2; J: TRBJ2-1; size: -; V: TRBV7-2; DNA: TGTGCCAGCAGCGGATTGCTAGCGGGAGACTACAATGAGCAGTTCTTC; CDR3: CASSGLLAGDYNEQFF
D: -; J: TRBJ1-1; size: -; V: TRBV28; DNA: TGTGCCAGCAGGCGCCCCAGTGGCCCGAACACTGAAGCTTTCTTT; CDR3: CASRRPSGPNTEAFF
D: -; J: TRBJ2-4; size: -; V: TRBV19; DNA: TGTGCCAGTAGTATTTCCGGACTAGCCAAAAACATTCAGTACTTC; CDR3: CASSISGLAKNIQYF
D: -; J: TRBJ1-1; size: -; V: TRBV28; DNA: TGTGCCAGCAGTTCAGGGCCGGGCACTGAAGCTTTCTTT; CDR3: CASSSGPGTEAFF
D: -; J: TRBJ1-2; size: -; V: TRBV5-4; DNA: TGTGCCAGCAGCTTCGGCAGCTTTAACTATGGCTACACCTTC; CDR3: CASSFGSFNYGYTF
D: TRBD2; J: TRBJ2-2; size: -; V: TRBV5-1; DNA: TGCGCCAGCAGCTCCGGACTAGCGGGAGCGGTCGGGGAGCTGTTTTTT; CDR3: CASSSGLAGAVGELFF
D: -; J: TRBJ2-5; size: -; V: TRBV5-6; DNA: TGTGCCAGCAGCGCCGTCGGGACCCCCGTAGTACAGTACTTC; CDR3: CASSAVGTPVVQYF
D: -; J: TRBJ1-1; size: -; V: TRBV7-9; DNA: TGTGCCAGCAGCCTAGGGTGGGGCACTGAAGCTTTCTTT; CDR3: CASSLGWGTEAFF
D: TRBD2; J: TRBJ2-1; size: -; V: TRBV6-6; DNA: TGTGCCAGCAGTTCGCTAGCGGGAGTCACCTACAATGAGCAGTTCTTC; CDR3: CASSSLAGVTYNEQFF
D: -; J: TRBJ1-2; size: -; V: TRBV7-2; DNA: TGTGCCAGCAGCTTACCAGGGAACTATGGCTACACCTTC; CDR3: CASSLPGNYGYTF
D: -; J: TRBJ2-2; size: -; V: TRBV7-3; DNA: TGTGCCAGCAGCGCTATTAGTTCAGGGTCCGGGGAGCTGTTTTTT; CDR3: CASSAISSGSGELFF
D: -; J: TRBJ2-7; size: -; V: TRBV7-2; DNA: TGTGCCAGCAGTCAAAGCACGGTCTACGAGCAGTACTTC; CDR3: CASSQSTVYEQYF
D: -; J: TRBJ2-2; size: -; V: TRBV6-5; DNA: TGTGCCAGCATCCCGGACGGGAACACCGGGGAGCTGTTTTTT; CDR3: CASIPDGNTGELFF
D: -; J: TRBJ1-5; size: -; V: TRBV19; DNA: TGTGCCAGTACCCTGGGGGGCTCAATTGGTCAGCCCCAGCATTTT; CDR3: CASTLGGSIGQPQHF
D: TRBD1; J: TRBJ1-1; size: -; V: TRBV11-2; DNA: TGTGCCAGCAGCTTAGACCCGACAGGGGCGGCAACTGAAGCTTTCTTT; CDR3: CASSLDPTGAATEAFF
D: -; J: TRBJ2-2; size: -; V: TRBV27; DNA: TGTGCCAGCAGTCCCCGACCGGACACCGGGGAGCTGTTTTTT; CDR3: CASSPRPDTGELFF
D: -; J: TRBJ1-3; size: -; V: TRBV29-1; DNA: TGCAGCGTTGAAACGGGGGCCAGAAACACCATATATTTT; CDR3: CSVETGARNTIYF
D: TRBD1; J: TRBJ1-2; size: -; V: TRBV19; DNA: TGTGCCAGTAGTAGAGGGACAGCGTTCTATGGCTACACCTTC; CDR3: CASSRGTAFYGYTF
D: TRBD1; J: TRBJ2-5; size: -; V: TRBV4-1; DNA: TGCGCCAGCAGCCCAGGGGGAGCCGAGTTGTATGAGACCCAGTACTTC; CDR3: CASSPGGAELYETQYF
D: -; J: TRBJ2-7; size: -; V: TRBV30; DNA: TGTGCCTGGAGCCCACAGCCCTACGAGCAGTACTTC; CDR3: CAWSPQPYEQYF